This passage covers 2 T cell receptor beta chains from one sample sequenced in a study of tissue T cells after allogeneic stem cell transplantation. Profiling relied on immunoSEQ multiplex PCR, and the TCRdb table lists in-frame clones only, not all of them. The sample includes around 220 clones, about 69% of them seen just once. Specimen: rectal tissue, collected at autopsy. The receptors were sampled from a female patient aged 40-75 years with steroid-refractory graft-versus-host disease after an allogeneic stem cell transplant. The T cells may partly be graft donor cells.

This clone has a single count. The CDR3 here is CASSFLGLHEQYF. CDR3 nucleotides: TGCGCCAGCAGCTTCTTGGGTCTCCACGAGCAGTACTTC. This chain joins TRBV5-1 and TRBJ2-7; D not resolved. V was clipped by 2 bases and J by 5 bases, with 11 bases between them. This CDR3 is built from 13 residues. Germline-derived CDR1 and CDR2 are SGHRS and YFSETQ.

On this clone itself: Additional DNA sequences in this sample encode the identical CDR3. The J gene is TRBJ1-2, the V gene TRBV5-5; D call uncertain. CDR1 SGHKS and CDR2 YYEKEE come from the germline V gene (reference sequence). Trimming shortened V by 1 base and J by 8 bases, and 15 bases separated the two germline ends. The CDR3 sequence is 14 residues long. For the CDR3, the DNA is TGTGCCAGCAGCTTGACCGGGTTTGCCCGGGGCTACACCTTC. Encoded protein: CASSLTGFARGYTF.